The 9 T cell receptor beta chains listed next were all sequenced from one sample in a study of T cell clones after liver transplantation. Clones were sequenced by immunoSEQ multiplex PCR, and TCRdb holds only the in-frame ones, with some missing. The sample holds about 51,000 clones, 86% seen once. The specimen was CD8+ T cells from blood, collected 12 months after liver transplant. The receptors here all came from a human patient who received a liver transplant. Some T cells may be the graft donor's.

The chain combines TRBV11-3 with TRBJ2-3; no firm D call. Germline loops: CDR1 SGHNT, CDR2 YENEEA. This CDR3 comprises 14 residues. V lost 4 bases to trimming and J lost 8 bases, with 16 bases between them. The CDR3, as DNA: TGTGCCAGCAGCTCCCCTCTTGACCCGAGTACGCAGTATTTT. This codes for CASSSPLDPSTQYF.

The chain carries TRBV27 and TRBJ2-3, with D perhaps matching TRBD2 (5 bases). CDR3 size: 16 residues. In germline, CDR1 is MNHEY, CDR2 SMNVEV (reference sequence). V was cut by 3 bases and J by 2 bases, with 15 bases left in between. The CDR3 protein is CASSFGLPMNTDTQYF. CDR3 DNA sequence: TGTGCCAGCAGTTTCGGACTCCCTATGAACACAGATACGCAGTATTTT.

The rearrangement joins TRBV27 to TRBJ2-3, with 7 bases lining up with TRBD1. Germline V CDR1 and CDR2: MNHEY, SMNVEV (reference sequence). The CDR3 consists of 18 residues. V was pared by 5 bases and J by 2 bases, with 16 bases of the junction left unmatched. CDR3 residues: CASSPPSGQIIVTDTQYF. Here the CDR3 DNA reads TGTGCCAGCAGTCCCCCTTCGGGACAGATAATAGTCACAGATACGCAGTATTTT.

This chain joins TRBV5-1 and TRBJ2-7, with 13 bases lining up with TRBD2. The CDR3 sequence is 15 residues long. V trimming: 4 bases; J trimming: 6 bases; junction bases outside the gene matches: 7. CDR1 is SGHRS, CDR2 YFSETQ, per germline. The CDR3 sequence is CASSHGTSGVSEQYF. The CDR3 nucleotides are TGCGCCAGCAGCCACGGGACTAGCGGGGTCTCCGAGCAGTACTTC.

J is TRBJ2-7 and V is TRBV6-5; TRBD1 matches at 8 bases. Per germline, CDR1 MNHEY and CDR2 SVGAGI. The CDR3 loop spans 14 amino acids. J lost 3 bases, V lost 2 bases, and 3 bases had no gene match. CDR3 loop: CASSYTTGDYEQYF. The CDR3 DNA sequence: TGTGCCAGCAGTTACACGACAGGGGACTACGAGCAGTACTTC.

The chain recombines TRBV6-5 with TRBJ2-1, with 11 bases that match TRBD2. Germline CDR1 MNHEY, CDR2 SVGAGI. Trimming cost V 6 bases and J 1 base; bases outside gene matches: 2. The CDR3 runs 15 residues. The CDR3 is CASRGTSGSYNEQFF. DNA of the CDR3: TGTGCCAGCAGGGGGACTAGCGGTTCCTACAATGAGCAGTTCTTC.

V usage is TRBV7-8 and J usage is TRBJ2-3; 8 nucleotides agree with TRBD1. V shed 5 bases, J shed 1 base, and the junction held 8 bases outside the gene matches. This CDR3 is built from 16 residues. Germline assignment: CDR1 SGHVS and CDR2 FQNEAQ. The CDR3 DNA reads as TGTGCCAGCAGCAGAGACAGGGGATGGGGCACAGATACGCAGTATTTT. Amino acid sequence: CASSRDRGWGTDTQYF.

The rearrangement links TRBV27 to TRBJ2-3; TRBD1 agrees at 8 bases. The V gene end was trimmed by 5 bases and the J gene end by 3 bases; junction bases not matched to a gene: 7. The CDR3 length is 15 residues. Looked up from germline, CDR1 is MNHEY and CDR2 is SMNVEV (reference sequence). The CDR3 region is CASSAPGTGTDTQYF. The CDR3 bases are TGTGCCAGCAGTGCCCCGGGGACAGGAACAGATACGCAGTATTTT.

The chain recombines TRBV27 with TRBJ1-2, with D possibly being TRBD1 (6 bases). Looked up from germline, CDR1 is MNHEY and CDR2 is SMNVEV (reference sequence). The CDR3 loop spans 15 amino acids. V shed 5 bases and J shed 5 bases, with 18 bases lying between them. As DNA, the CDR3 is TGTGCCAGCAGTCCCCAAGTGGGGGGCGGGTATGGCTACACCTTC. Amino acid sequence: CASSPQVGGGYGYTF.